Reported below is one T cell receptor (beta chain). These data belong to a study of blood T cell repertoires in COVID-19. Across the study: Spain, Italy and the United States supplied samples that represented acute and convalescent COVID-19.

The trim removed 5 bases at V and 5 bases at J, leaving 8 bases unmatched. The CDR3 has 14 residues. Per germline, CDR1 KGHSH and CDR2 LQKENI. Per the original data handling: Reference gene primers were amplified, and this amplification served to estimate nucleated cell counts. Clones were sequenced by immunoSEQ multiplex PCR, and TCRdb holds only the in-frame ones, with some missing. For V, J and clone size, that table is used; D and trimming come from the DNA. The sample has approximately 97,000 clones, 90% seen once. The clonotype was recovered from a man aged 55 to 70 with acute or convalescent COVID-19. The chain links TRBV18 to TRBJ1-2; 7 bases match TRBD1. Sequencing was performed on peripheral blood. The CDR3 DNA is TGTGCCAGCTCAGCCGAACAGGGGAAGTATGGCTACACCTTC. This encodes CASSAEQGKYGYTF.